This T cell receptor (beta chain) was identified in a study of T-cell reconstitution after alpha-beta-depleted transplantation in children. This CDR3 contains 13 residues. After removal of 4 bases from V and 7 bases from J, the junction contained 4 bases not matched to a gene. Looked up from germline, CDR1 is MNHEY and CDR2 is SMNVEV (reference sequence). Unique molecular identifiers were used to barcode this TCRbeta library. TCRdb analysed the PCR reads with MiXCR anew, one entry per CDR3 protein. The profile shows 500,000 to 600,000 distinct CDR3 sequences, about 17% of them singletons. The chain carries TRBV27 and TRBJ2-1, with 7 bases aligning to TRBD2. The sample here was PBMCs from the stem cell graft donor, taken from the stem cell graft. This clonotype was sampled from a human donor who donated a stem cell graft to a child with acute lymphoblastic leukemia. The CDR3 protein is CASSSLANNEQFF. CDR3 sequence (DNA): TGTGCCAGCAGTTCACTAGCGAATAATGAGCAGTTCTTC.